The T cell receptor (beta chain) under discussion was sequenced for a study of blood T cells in healthy people across ages. Study-level findings and limits: Diversity of TCR beta correlated strongly with naive T cell percentage. Diversity figures derived from one million T cells were judged to underestimate the true value.

The V gene's germline CDR1 is MDHEN and CDR2 SYDVKM. The V end lost 4 bases, the J end lost 3 bases, and 13 bases lay between the germline ends. This CDR3 contains 14 residues. PCR was performed a second time for about 6 to 12 cycles using a sample-barcoded 5' primer and a J-beta primer mix. TCRdb reprocessed the 5' RACE reads with MiXCR, giving one entry per CDR3 protein. The table includes about 1.6 million distinct CDR3 sequences, about 31% detected once. Concerning this clonotype: No antigen is known for it.

The sequenced material came from blood. The gene calls are TRBV28 and TRBJ2-7, with D tentatively TRBD1 (6 bases). The receptor comes from a woman aged 25 to 39 in good health. The CDR3 loop reads CASSSRDTVYEQYF. Written as DNA, the CDR3 is TGTGCCAGCAGTTCCAGGGACACCGTCTACGAGCAGTACTTC.